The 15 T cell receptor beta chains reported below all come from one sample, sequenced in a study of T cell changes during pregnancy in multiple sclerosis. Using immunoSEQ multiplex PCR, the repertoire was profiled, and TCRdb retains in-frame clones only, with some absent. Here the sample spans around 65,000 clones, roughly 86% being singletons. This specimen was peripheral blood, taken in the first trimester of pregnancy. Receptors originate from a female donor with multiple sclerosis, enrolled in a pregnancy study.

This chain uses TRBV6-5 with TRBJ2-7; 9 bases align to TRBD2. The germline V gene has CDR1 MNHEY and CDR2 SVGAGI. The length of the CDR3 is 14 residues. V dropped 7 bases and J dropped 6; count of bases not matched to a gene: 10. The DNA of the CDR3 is TGTGCCAGCACCTATAGCGGGAGTTACGCCGAGCAGTACTTC. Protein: CASTYSGSYAEQYF.

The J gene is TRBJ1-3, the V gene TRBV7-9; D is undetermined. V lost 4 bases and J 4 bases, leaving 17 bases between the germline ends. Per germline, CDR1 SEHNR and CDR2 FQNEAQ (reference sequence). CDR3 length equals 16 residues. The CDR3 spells CASSSQLTPLGNTIYF. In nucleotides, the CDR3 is TGTGCCAGCAGCTCACAATTGACTCCTTTAGGAAACACCATATATTTT.

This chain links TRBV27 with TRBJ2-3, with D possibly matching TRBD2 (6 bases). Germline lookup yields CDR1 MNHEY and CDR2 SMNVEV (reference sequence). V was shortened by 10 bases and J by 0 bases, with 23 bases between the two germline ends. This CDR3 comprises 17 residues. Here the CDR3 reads CATRPTFSGSSTDTQYF. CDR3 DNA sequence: TGTGCCACCCGGCCCACCTTTAGCGGTTCTAGCACAGATACGCAGTATTTT.

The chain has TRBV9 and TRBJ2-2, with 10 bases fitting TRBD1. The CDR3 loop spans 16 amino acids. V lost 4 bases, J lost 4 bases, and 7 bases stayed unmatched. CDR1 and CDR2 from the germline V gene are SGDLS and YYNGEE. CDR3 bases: TGTGCCAGCAGCACTCGACAGGGGGCGACCACCGGGGAGCTGTTTTTT. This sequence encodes CASSTRQGATTGELFF.

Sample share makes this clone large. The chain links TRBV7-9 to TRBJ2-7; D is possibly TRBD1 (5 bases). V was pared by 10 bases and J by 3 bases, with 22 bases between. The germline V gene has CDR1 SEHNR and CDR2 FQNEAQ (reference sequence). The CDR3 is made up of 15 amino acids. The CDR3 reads CATDSSRELNYEQYF. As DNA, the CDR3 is TGTGCCACCGACAGTTCAAGGGAACTAAACTACGAGCAGTACTTC. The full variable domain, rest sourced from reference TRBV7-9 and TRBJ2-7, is DTGVSQNPRHKITKRGQNVTFRCDPISEHNRLYWYRQTLGQGPEFLTYFQNEAQLEKSRLLSDRFSAERPKGSFSTLEIQRTEQGDSAMYLCATDSSRELNYEQYFGPGTRLTVT.

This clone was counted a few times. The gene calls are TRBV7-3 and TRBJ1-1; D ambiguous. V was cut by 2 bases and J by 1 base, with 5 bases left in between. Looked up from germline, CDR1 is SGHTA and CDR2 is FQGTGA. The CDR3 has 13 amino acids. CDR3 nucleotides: TGTGCCAGCAGCTTATCACAGAACACTGAAGCTTTCTTT. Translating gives CASSLSQNTEAFF.

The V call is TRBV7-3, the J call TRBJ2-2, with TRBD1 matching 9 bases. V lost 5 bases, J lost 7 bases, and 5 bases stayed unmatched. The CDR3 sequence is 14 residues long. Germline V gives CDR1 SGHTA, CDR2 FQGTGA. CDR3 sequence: CASSPQGAVGELFF. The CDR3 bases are TGTGCCAGCAGCCCACAGGGGGCAGTCGGGGAGCTGTTTTTT.

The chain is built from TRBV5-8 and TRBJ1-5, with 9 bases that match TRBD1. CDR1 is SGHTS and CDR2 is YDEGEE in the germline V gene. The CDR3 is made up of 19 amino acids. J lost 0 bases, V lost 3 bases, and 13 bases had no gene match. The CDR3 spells CASSSLGTGRFYSNQPQHF. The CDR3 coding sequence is TGTGCCAGCAGCTCTCTCGGGACAGGGAGATTCTATAGCAATCAGCCCCAGCATTTT.

This chain's CDR3 is CASSPIEGGTYEQYF. The CDR3 nucleotides are TGTGCCAGCTCACCAATTGAAGGAGGAACCTACGAGCAGTACTTC. The chain is built from TRBV18 and TRBJ2-7; D may be TRBD2 (5 bases). CDR1 is KGHSH, CDR2 LQKENI, per germline. V was cut by 2 bases and J by 2 bases, with 13 bases left in between. The CDR3 consists of 15 residues.

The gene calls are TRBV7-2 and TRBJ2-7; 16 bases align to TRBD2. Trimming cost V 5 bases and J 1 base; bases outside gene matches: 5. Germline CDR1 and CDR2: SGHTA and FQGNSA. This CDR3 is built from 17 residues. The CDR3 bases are TGTGCCAGCAGCCCGGGGACTAGCGGGAGGGTTTCCTACGAGCAGTACTTC. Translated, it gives CASSPGTSGRVSYEQYF.

The CDR3 DNA is TGTGCCAGCAGCCCGCTTCAGGGGATAAGAAACACCATATATTTT. This translates into CASSPLQGIRNTIYF. V and J are TRBV6-5 and TRBJ1-3, with D possibly being TRBD1 (6 bases). The V gene's germline CDR1 is MNHEY and CDR2 SVGAGI. This CDR3 spans 15 amino acids. The V gene lost 6 bases and the J gene lost 5 bases, with 17 bases spanning the gap.

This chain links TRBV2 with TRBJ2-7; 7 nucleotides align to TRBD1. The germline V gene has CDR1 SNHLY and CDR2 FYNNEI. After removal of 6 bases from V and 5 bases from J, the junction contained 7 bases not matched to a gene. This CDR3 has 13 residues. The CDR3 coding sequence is TGTGCCAGCAGCACACAGGGGTTGCACGAGCAGTACTTC. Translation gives CASSTQGLHEQYF.

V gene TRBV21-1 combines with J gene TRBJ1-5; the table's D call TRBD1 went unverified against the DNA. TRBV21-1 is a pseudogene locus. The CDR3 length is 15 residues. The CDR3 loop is CASSMQGALGQPQHF. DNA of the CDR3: TGTGCCAGCAGCATGCAGGGGGCGCTGGGACAGCCCCAGCATTTT.

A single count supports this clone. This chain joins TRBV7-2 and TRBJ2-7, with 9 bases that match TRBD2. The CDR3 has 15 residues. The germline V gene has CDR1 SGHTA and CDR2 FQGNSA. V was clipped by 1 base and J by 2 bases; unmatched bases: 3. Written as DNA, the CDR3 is TGTGCCAGCAGCTTAGGTAGCGGGAGCGCCTACGAGCAGTACTTC. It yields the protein CASSLGSGSAYEQYF.

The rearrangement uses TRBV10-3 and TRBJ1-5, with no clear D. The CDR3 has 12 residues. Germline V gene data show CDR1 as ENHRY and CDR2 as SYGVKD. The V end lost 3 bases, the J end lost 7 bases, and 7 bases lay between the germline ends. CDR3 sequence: CAISEASQPQHF. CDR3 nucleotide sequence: TGTGCCATCAGTGAAGCTAGCCAGCCCCAGCATTTT.